The clone carrying this TCR beta chain was counted many times. These data are taken from a study of T cell repertoires in cytomegalovirus infection. TCRdb reprocessed the reads with MiXCR, giving one entry per CDR3 protein. The sample comprises 300,000 to 400,000 distinct CDR3 sequences, over 7.5% of which are singletons, and around 4.5% rests with the top ten. Sequencing was performed on PBMCs. The receptor was isolated from a human donor in good health (CMV status not recorded). Some clones in this sample may be carry-over from other donors' samples.

The CDR3 sequence: CASSTMNGGLNEKLFF. CDR3 coding DNA: TGTGCCAGCAGCACTATGAATGGGGGCCTGAATGAAAAACTGTTTTTT. The chain joins TRBV7-2 to TRBJ1-4, with D tentatively TRBD1 (6 bases). Germline V gene data show CDR1 as SGHTA and CDR2 as FQGNSA. The CDR3 length is 16 residues. V dropped 5 bases and J dropped 5 bases, with 18 bases sitting between them.